This TCR beta chain was captured in a study of blood T cell repertoires in COVID-19. Across the study: The United States, Italy and Spain were the sources of the acute and convalescent COVID-19 samples.

CDR3 length: 14 amino acids. Germline loops: CDR1 SNHLY, CDR2 FYNNEI. V dropped 6 bases and J dropped 7 bases, with 16 bases sitting between them. Sequencing was performed with immunoSEQ multiplex PCR; in TCRdb, only in-frame clones are kept and a portion is missing. The data contain around 170,000 clones, 65% to 85% of them singletons. Material: peripheral blood. V usage is TRBV2 and J usage is TRBJ2-4, with D maybe TRBD2 (5 bases). The sequence derives from an elderly woman with acute or convalescent COVID-19. As DNA, the CDR3 is TGTGCCAGCAGCCTCGCGGGTCCCGGGAACATTCAGTACTTC. Protein: CASSLAGPGNIQYF. Looking up the rest from reference TRBV2 and TRBJ2-4 gives the full variable domain: EPEVTQTPSHQVTQMGQEVILRCVPISNHLYFYWYRQILGQKVEFLVSFYNNEISEKSEIFDDQFSVERPDGSNFTLKIRSTKLEDSAMYFCASSLAGPGNIQYFGAGTRLSVL.